The rows below give T cell receptor beta chains drawn from one sample of a study of CD8+ T cells in alopecia areata. The table came from immunoSEQ multiplex PCR; TCRdb's copy has only in-frame clones and leaves some out. The table shows 200,000 to 250,000 clones, with more than 30% occurring only once. The sample in question was CD4+ T cells sorted from blood, obtained between weeks 30 and 35, from a patient treated with tofacitinib. The origin of the receptors is a human donor with alopecia areata. Each CDR3 is given with its conserved first and last residue. A D gene is named only where the DNA matches it firmly. Size is omitted from some rows. Given values are once, few, many or a class for expanded clones.

TRBV30,TRBD2,TRBJ2-3,-,CAWKGLAGFTDTQYF,TGTGCCTGGAAAGGACTAGCGGGATTCACAGATACGCAGTATTTT
TRBV20-1,-,TRBJ1-1,-,CSARVVFF,TGCAGTGCTAGAGTCGTATTCTTT
TRBV2,-,TRBJ1-6,-,CASSVWGVVNSPLHF,TGTGCCAGCAGTGTTTGGGGGGTTGTTAATTCACCCCTCCACTTT
TRBV30,-,TRBJ1-5,-,CAWSPGFSNQPQHF,TGTGCCTGGAGTCCGGGGTTTAGCAATCAGCCCCAGCATTTT
TRBV5-1,TRBD2,TRBJ2-3,few,CASSPGEGQYF,TGCGCCAGCAGCCCGGGGGAGGGGCAGTATTTT
TRBV6-5,-,TRBJ1-2,few,CASSYSGDYGYTF,TGTGCCAGCAGTTACTCAGGGGACTATGGCTACACCTTC
TRBV6-6,-,TRBJ1-2,-,CASSYSLRYGYTF,TGTGCCAGCAGTTACTCGCTTCGATATGGCTACACCTTC
TRBV7-3,TRBD2,TRBJ2-2,-,CASSLAGANTGELFF,TGTGCCAGCAGCTTGGCGGGGGCGAACACCGGGGAGCTGTTTTTT
TRBV29-1,TRBD1,TRBJ2-3,-,CSVASGTGVVGTDTQYF,TGCAGCGTTGCCTCCGGGACAGGGGTTGTAGGCACAGATACGCAGTATTTT
TRBV29-1,-,TRBJ1-5,few,CSVVWGRNQPQHF,TGCAGCGTTGTATGGGGGCGCAATCAGCCCCAGCATTTT
TRBV7-3,-,TRBJ2-1,-,CASSSPNNEQFF,TGTGCCAGCAGCTCCCCGAACAATGAGCAGTTCTTC
TRBV30,TRBD1,TRBJ1-2,once,CAWSFSTGPVGYTF,TGTGCCTGGAGTTTTTCGACAGGGCCGGTTGGCTACACCTTC
TRBV7-9,-,TRBJ1-1,-,CASSLGRTMNTEAFF,TGTGCCAGCAGCTTGGGACGGACGATGAACACTGAAGCTTTCTTT
TRBV2,TRBD1,TRBJ1-2,-,CATHGQGNYGYTF,TGTGCCACTCACGGACAGGGAAACTATGGCTACACCTTC
TRBV11-2,TRBD2,TRBJ2-1,-,CASSLGVMGLGNEQFF,TGTGCCAGCAGCTTAGGAGTCATGGGACTAGGCAATGAGCAGTTCTTC
TRBV27,TRBD1,TRBJ1-2,few,CASSPGQGGRYGYTF,TGTGCCAGCAGTCCGGGACAGGGGGGTAGGTATGGCTACACCTTC
TRBV30,-,TRBJ1-1,-,CAWSVHRNTEAFF,TGTGCCTGGAGTGTACACAGGAACACTGAAGCTTTCTTT
TRBV5-1,-,TRBJ2-3,-,CASRLGAVITDTQYF,TGCGCCAGCAGATTGGGGGCGGTGATCACAGATACGCAGTATTTT
TRBV7-2,-,TRBJ2-1,many,CASSLAGLSYNEQFF,TGTGCCAGCAGCTTGGCGGGCCTCTCCTACAATGAGCAGTTCTTC
TRBV29-1,-,TRBJ2-1,few,CSVTGAYNEQFF,TGCAGCGTTACCGGAGCATACAATGAGCAGTTCTTC
TRBV7-6,-,TRBJ1-5,once,CASSLLPGDPNQPQHF,TGTGCCAGCAGCTTACTTCCAGGGGATCCCAATCAGCCCCAGCATTTT
TRBV29-1,-,TRBJ1-1,once,CSAKEGQPNTEAFF,TGCAGCGCCAAAGAAGGACAGCCGAACACTGAAGCTTTCTTT
TRBV2,-,TRBJ2-1,-,CASSLEGGYNEQFF,TGTGCCAGCAGTTTAGAGGGGGGCTACAATGAGCAGTTCTTC
TRBV4-1,-,TRBJ2-6,-,CASSARQLSGANVLTF,TGCGCCAGCAGCGCCCGACAGCTCTCTGGGGCCAACGTCCTGACTTTC
TRBV5-1,TRBD2,TRBJ2-3,-,CASSLGTTKAQYF,TGCGCCAGCAGCCTAGGGACTACCAAGGCGCAGTATTTT
TRBV7-9,-,TRBJ1-1,few,CASSLVGGSNTEAFF,TGTGCCAGCAGCTTAGTTGGCGGCTCGAACACTGAAGCTTTCTTT
TRBV6-5,TRBD1,TRBJ2-3,-,CASSIDRVIADTQYF,TGTGCCAGCAGTATCGACAGGGTGATCGCAGATACGCAGTATTTT
TRBV27,-,TRBJ1-2,-,CASCPSAGPRGYTF,TGTGCCAGCTGCCCCTCCGCAGGGCCTAGAGGCTACACCTTC
TRBV5-1,-,TRBJ2-7,-,CASSLGVHSYEQYF,TGCGCCAGCAGCTTGGGGGTCCACTCCTACGAGCAGTACTTC
TRBV7-2,-,TRBJ2-5,-,CASSPEARGKTQYF,TGTGCCAGCAGTCCAGAGGCCAGAGGGAAGACCCAGTACTTC
TRBV7-9,-,TRBJ2-2,few,CASSFTRDVGELFF,TGTGCCAGCAGCTTTACCCGGGACGTCGGGGAGCTGTTTTTT
TRBV18,-,TRBJ2-1,-,CASSRDSTYNEQFF,TGTGCCAGCTCCCGGGACTCCACCTACAATGAGCAGTTCTTC
TRBV30,-,TRBJ1-3,-,CAWSVRNTIYF,TGTGCCTGGAGTGTCCGAAACACCATATATTTT
TRBV30,-,TRBJ1-1,-,CAWVSGFFMNTEAFF,TGTGCCTGGGTATCAGGATTTTTCATGAACACTGAAGCTTTCTTT
TRBV29-1,-,TRBJ2-7,-,CSVGADDLYEQYF,TGCAGCGTTGGGGCGGACGATCTCTACGAGCAGTACTTC
TRBV11-2,-,TRBJ2-7,-,CASSLQIQLYEQYF,TGTGCCAGCAGTTTACAAATTCAGCTCTACGAGCAGTACTTC
TRBV7-2,-,TRBJ2-1,-,CASSLSTGIEQFF,TGTGCCAGCAGCTTATCGACGGGGATTGAGCAGTTCTTC
TRBV29-1,-,TRBJ1-2,few,CSVQNPGYTF,TGCAGCGTTCAAAACCCTGGCTACACCTTC
TRBV25-1,TRBD1,TRBJ1-1,-,CASLGQGAGAEAFF,TGTGCCAGCCTGGGACAGGGGGCTGGTGCTGAAGCTTTCTTT
TRBV18,-,TRBJ1-1,-,CASSPNGNTEAFF,TGTGCCAGCTCACCGAACGGGAACACTGAAGCTTTCTTT